Following are 21 T cell receptor beta chains from one sample sequenced in a study of blood T cell repertoires in COVID-19. This table comes from immunoSEQ multiplex PCR, and its TCRdb copy is limited to in-frame clones, with some not included. The table records 90,000 to 100,000 clones, over 75% of them present only once. The sample comprised peripheral blood. The receptors here all came from a man aged 55-75 years with acute or convalescent COVID-19.

This rearrangement joins TRBV18 to TRBJ2-7; the D gene is possibly TRBD1 (6 bases). Trimming took 6 bases from V and 1 from J, leaving 13 bases between them. CDR3 length: 14 amino acids. Germline CDR1 is KGHSH and CDR2 is LQKENI. The CDR3, as DNA: TGTGCCAGCTCGCAACAGGGAAAATCCTACGAGCAGTACTTC. Translated, it gives CASSQQGKSYEQYF. Drawing the rest from reference TRBV18 and TRBJ2-7, the complete variable domain is NAGVMQNPRHLVRRRGQEARLRCSPMKGHSHVYWYRQLPEEGLKFMVYLQKENIIDESGMPKERFSAEFPKEGPSILRIQQVVRGDSAAYFCASSQQGKSYEQYFGPGTRLTVT.

The chain has TRBV11-2 and TRBJ2-3; D might be TRBD2 (6 bases). The ends were cut back, 3 bases at V and 6 bases at J, with 13 bases in the middle. This CDR3 contains 14 residues. CDR1 and CDR2 (germline): SGHAT, FQNNGV. The CDR3: CASSFLVGGDTQYF. CDR3 in DNA: TGTGCCAGCAGCTTCCTCGTAGGAGGGGATACGCAGTATTTT.

This chain connects TRBV4-1 to TRBJ2-3; D is perhaps TRBD1 (6 bases). The germline V and J ends were trimmed by 4 bases and 0 bases, with 11 bases remaining between them. Germline V gene data show CDR1 as MGHRA and CDR2 as YSYEKL. The CDR3 has 15 residues. Written as DNA, the CDR3 is TGCGCCAGCAGCCGATTCAGGGGCAGCACAGATACGCAGTATTTT. Its protein product is CASSRFRGSTDTQYF.

This sequence joins TRBV15 and TRBJ2-4, with D possibly matching TRBD2 (5 bases). The CDR3 is 17 residues long. V shed 4 bases and J shed 0 bases, with 16 bases lying between them. The germline gives CDR1 LNHNV, CDR2 YYDKDF (reference sequence). Here the CDR3 DNA reads TGTGCCACCAGCACTCCTAAGCGGTTACAAGCCAAAAACATTCAGTACTTC. This codes for CATSTPKRLQAKNIQYF.

The V call is TRBV6-2 or TRBV6-3, the J call TRBJ1-1, with a weak D call TRBD1 (6 bases). The CDR3 loop spans 15 amino acids. Germline V gives CDR1 MNHEY, CDR2 SVGEGT. V was clipped by 2 bases and J by 6 bases, with 16 bases between them. CDR3 in DNA: TGTGCCAGCAGTTACGAAGTTCAGGGGATCCCTGAAGCTTTCTTT. Translated: CASSYEVQGIPEAFF.

The chain couples TRBV27 to TRBJ2-7; D unclear. Germline V gene data show CDR1 as MNHEY and CDR2 as SMNVEV (reference sequence). With 5 bases removed from V and 2 bases from J, the gap between germline ends came to 13 bases. This CDR3 has 14 residues. The DNA for the CDR3 is TGTGCCAGCAGTCTTAATAGTATCCCCTACGAGCAGTACTTC. Amino acid sequence: CASSLNSIPYEQYF.

V usage is TRBV4-1 and J usage is TRBJ2-3; 11 nucleotides match TRBD2. Germline CDR1 and CDR2: MGHRA and YSYEKL. The CDR3 extends over 17 amino acids. Losses at the gene ends were 5 bases for V and 0 bases for J; bases not matched to a gene: 7. In DNA form, the CDR3 reads TGCGCCAGCAGCGCAGGACTAGCGGGTGCTAGCACAGATACGCAGTATTTT. Its translation is CASSAGLAGASTDTQYF.

The rearrangement links TRBV27 to TRBJ2-7; D remains unclear. With 3 bases removed from V and 2 bases from J, the gap between germline ends came to 8 bases. The germline V gene has CDR1 MNHEY and CDR2 SMNVEV (reference sequence). This CDR3 has 13 amino acids. The chain's CDR3 is CASSFDLAYEQYF. In DNA, the CDR3 is TGTGCCAGCAGTTTCGACTTAGCCTACGAGCAGTACTTC.

This clone was seen once. The V and J genes are TRBV5-4 and TRBJ2-2, with D hard to call. Germline values: CDR1 SGHNT, CDR2 YYREEE (reference sequence). Trimming pared 4 bases from V and 0 bases from J, leaving 13 bases between. This CDR3 is built from 16 residues. CDR3 loop: CASSRLTGANTGELFF. In nucleotides, the CDR3 is TGTGCCAGCAGCAGATTGACTGGCGCGAACACCGGGGAGCTGTTTTTT.

The chain recombines TRBV2 with TRBJ2-1; no firm D call. CDR3 length: 13 amino acids. V lost 7 bases and J 0 bases, leaving 7 bases between the germline ends. Germline loops: CDR1 SNHLY, CDR2 FYNNEI. The chain's CDR3 is CASKESSYNEQFF. The CDR3 nucleotides are TGTGCCAGCAAGGAGAGCTCCTACAATGAGCAGTTCTTC.

This chain links TRBV3-1 (or the pseudogene TRBV3-2) with TRBJ2-2, with 7 bases that match TRBD1. The CDR3 runs 14 residues. J was trimmed by 6 bases and V by 5 bases; bases with no gene match: 6. Germline V CDR1 and CDR2: LGHDT, YNNKEL (reference sequence). This CDR3 is CASSSRQGPGELFF. DNA for the CDR3: TGTGCCAGCAGCTCCAGACAGGGACCCGGGGAGCTGTTTTTT.

This rearrangement joins TRBV6-2 or TRBV6-3 to TRBJ1-5; D might be TRBD1 (5 bases). In germline, CDR1 is MNHEY, CDR2 SVGEGT. The CDR3 spans 14 residues. V was clipped by 2 bases and J by 9 bases, with 14 bases between them. CDR3 sequence (DNA): TGTGCCAGCAGTTACGGCGGGGGAAGCCGGCCCCAGCATTTT. Translation gives CASSYGGGSRPQHF.

J is TRBJ2-1 and V is TRBV5-1; TRBD1 aligns across 9 bases. The germline V gene encodes CDR1 SGHRS and CDR2 YFSETQ. Unmatched junction bases numbered 18, after V lost 4 bases and J lost 4 bases. This CDR3 has 19 amino acids. The CDR3 DNA reads as TGCGCCAGCAGCAGGCTGGAGGGACAGGGAAGATTCAGGTACAATGAGCAGTTCTTC. Protein product: CASSRLEGQGRFRYNEQFF.

V usage is TRBV19 and J usage is TRBJ2-5, with D perhaps TRBD2 (6 bases). Trimming left V 7 bases short and J 0 bases short, with 15 bases between. The germline V gene has CDR1 LNHDA and CDR2 SQIVND (reference sequence). The CDR3 is 15 residues long. The CDR3: CASTVGGGYQETQYF. DNA for the CDR3: TGTGCCAGTACTGTTGGTGGAGGGTACCAAGAGACCCAGTACTTC.

The V call is TRBV15, the J call TRBJ1-1, with D possibly TRBD1 on 5 matching bases. The CDR3 extends over 14 amino acids. Trimming stripped 1 base from V and 7 bases from J, with 13 bases between. Looked up from germline, CDR1 is LNHNV and CDR2 is YYDKDF (reference sequence). The CDR3 region is CATSRGGRELEAFF. The DNA of the CDR3 is TGTGCCACCAGCAGAGGGGGCCGGGAGCTTGAAGCTTTCTTT. Full variable domain (rest looked up from reference TRBV15 and TRBJ1-1): DAMVIQNPRYQVTQFGKPVTLSCSQTLNHNVMYWYQQKSSQAPKLLFHYYDKDFNNEADTPDNFQSRRPNTSFCFLDIRSPGLGDTAMYLCATSRGGRELEAFFGQGTRLTVV.

The CDR3 DNA is TGTGCCAGCAGCTTTCACTACGAGCAGTACTTC. Translating it yields CASSFHYEQYF. This sequence joins TRBV7-9 and TRBJ2-7; D is unclear. This CDR3 has 11 amino acids. Trimming pared 3 bases from V and 3 bases from J, leaving 3 bases between. Per the germline V gene, CDR1 is SEHNR and CDR2 is FQNEAQ (reference sequence).

The CDR3 DNA sequence: TGCGCCAGCAGCTTTGGACTAGCGGGAGGTGAGCAGTTCTTC. Translation: CASSFGLAGGEQFF. This sequence joins TRBV5-1 and TRBJ2-1, with 14 bases that match TRBD2. Per the germline V gene, CDR1 is SGHRS and CDR2 is YFSETQ. J lost 9 bases, V lost 2 bases, and 1 base had no gene match. This CDR3 spans 14 amino acids.

This clone has a single count. This chain connects TRBV11-2 to TRBJ2-7, with 7 bases fitting TRBD1. V was clipped by 3 bases and J by 3 bases; unmatched bases: 14. The CDR3 loop spans 17 amino acids. Germline CDR1 and CDR2: SGHAT and FQNNGV. The CDR3 region is CASSFSAEYRTGYEQYF. The CDR3 nucleotides read TGTGCCAGCAGCTTTAGTGCGGAATACAGGACAGGCTACGAGCAGTACTTC.

This chain joins TRBV10-3 and TRBJ1-2; the D is unclear. V was clipped by 3 bases and J by 0 bases, with 11 bases between them. The CDR3 has 15 amino acids. Germline V gene data show CDR1 as ENHRY and CDR2 as SYGVKD. The DNA for the CDR3 is TGTGCCATCAGTGATTTCGGCAGGACTAACTATGGCTACACCTTC. It encodes CAISDFGRTNYGYTF.

The rearrangement links TRBV19 to TRBJ1-1; 7 positions match TRBD1. Losses at the gene ends were 5 bases for V and 1 base for J; bases not matched to a gene: 1. The CDR3 has 13 amino acids. Germline loops: CDR1 LNHDA, CDR2 SQIVND (reference sequence). The CDR3 DNA reads TGTGCCAGTAGTTCAGGGGGGAACACTGAAGCTTTCTTT. It encodes CASSSGGNTEAFF.

This chain connects TRBV11-2 to TRBJ1-6; tentative D call: TRBD1 (6 bases). V was trimmed by 5 bases and J by 6 bases, leaving 11 bases between them. Germline assignment: CDR1 SGHAT and CDR2 FQNNGV. The CDR3 consists of 14 residues. The CDR3 DNA sequence: TGTGCCAGCAGCGCGGACAGTGGTAATTCACCCCTCCACTTT. This encodes CASSADSGNSPLHF.